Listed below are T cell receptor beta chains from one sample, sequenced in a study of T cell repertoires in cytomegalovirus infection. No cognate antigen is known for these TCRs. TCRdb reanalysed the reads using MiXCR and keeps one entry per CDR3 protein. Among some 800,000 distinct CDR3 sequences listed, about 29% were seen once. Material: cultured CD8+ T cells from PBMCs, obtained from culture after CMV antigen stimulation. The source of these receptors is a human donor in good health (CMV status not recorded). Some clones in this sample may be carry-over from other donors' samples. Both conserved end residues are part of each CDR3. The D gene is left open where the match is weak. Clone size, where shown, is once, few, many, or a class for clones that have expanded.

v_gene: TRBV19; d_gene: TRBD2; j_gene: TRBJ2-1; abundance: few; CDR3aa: CASSIEPPTSGVYNEQFF; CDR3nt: TGTGCCAGTAGTATCGAACCCCCGACTAGCGGGGTATACAATGAGCAGTTCTTC
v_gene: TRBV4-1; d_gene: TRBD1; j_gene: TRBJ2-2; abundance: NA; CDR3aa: CASSQVGGQGLGGELFF; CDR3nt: TGCGCCAGCAGCCAAGTAGGGGGACAGGGGCTGGGCGGGGAGCTGTTTTTT
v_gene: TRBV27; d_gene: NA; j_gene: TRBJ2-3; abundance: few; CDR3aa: CASSLKGFRTDTQYF; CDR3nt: TGTGCCAGCAGTTTAAAAGGATTCCGCACAGATACGCAGTATTTT
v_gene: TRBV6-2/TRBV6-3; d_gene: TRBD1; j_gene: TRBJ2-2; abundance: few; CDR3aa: CASTYRGTANTGELFF; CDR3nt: TGTGCCAGCACCTATAGGGGGACAGCGAACACCGGGGAGCTGTTTTTT
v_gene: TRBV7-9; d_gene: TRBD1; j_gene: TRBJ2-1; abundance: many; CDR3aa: CASRTGGNEQFF; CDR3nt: TGTGCCAGCCGGACAGGGGGCAATGAGCAGTTCTTC
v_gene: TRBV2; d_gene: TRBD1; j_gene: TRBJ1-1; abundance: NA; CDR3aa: CASRGLDRGENTEAFF; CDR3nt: TGTGCCAGCCGAGGGCTGGACAGGGGGGAGAACACTGAAGCTTTCTTT
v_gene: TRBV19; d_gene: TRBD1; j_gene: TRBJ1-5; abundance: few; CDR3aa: CANWDSLNQPQHF; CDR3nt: TGTGCCAACTGGGACAGCCTAAATCAGCCCCAGCATTTT
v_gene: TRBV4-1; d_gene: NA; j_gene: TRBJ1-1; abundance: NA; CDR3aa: CASSQDPGETEAFF; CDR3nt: TGCGCCAGCAGCCAAGATCCGGGGGAGACTGAAGCTTTCTTT
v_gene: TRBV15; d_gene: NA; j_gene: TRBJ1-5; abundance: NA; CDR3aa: CATGGVDQPQHF; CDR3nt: TGTGCCACCGGAGGGGTCGATCAGCCCCAGCATTTT
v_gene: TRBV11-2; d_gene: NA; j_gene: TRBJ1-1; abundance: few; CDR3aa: CASSLWLRRGDTEAFF; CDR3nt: TGTGCCAGCAGCTTGTGGCTTCGCCGGGGGGACACTGAAGCTTTCTTT
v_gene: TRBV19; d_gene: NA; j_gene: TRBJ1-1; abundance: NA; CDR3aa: CASSAGLMSEAFF; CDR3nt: TGTGCCAGTTCGGCCGGACTAATGTCTGAAGCTTTCTTT
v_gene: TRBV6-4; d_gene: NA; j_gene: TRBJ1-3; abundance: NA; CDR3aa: CASPDRVFSGNTIYF; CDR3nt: TGTGCCAGCCCCGACCGCGTCTTCTCTGGAAACACCATATATTTT
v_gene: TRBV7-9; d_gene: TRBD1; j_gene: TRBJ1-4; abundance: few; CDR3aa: CASSRTGGRVKLFF; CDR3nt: TGTGCCAGCAGCCGGACAGGGGGCAGAGTGAAACTGTTTTTT
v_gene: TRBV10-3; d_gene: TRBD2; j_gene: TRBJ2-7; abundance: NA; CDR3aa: CAISEGLVEQYF; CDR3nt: TGTGCCATCAGTGAAGGACTAGTCGAGCAGTACTTC
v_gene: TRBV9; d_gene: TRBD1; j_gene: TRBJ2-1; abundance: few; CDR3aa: CASSAQGVWFF; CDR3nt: TGTGCCAGCAGCGCTCAGGGGGTCTGGTTCTTC
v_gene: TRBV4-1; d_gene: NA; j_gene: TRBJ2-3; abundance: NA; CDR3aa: CAGGQKITDTQYF; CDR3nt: TGCGCGGGGGGACAGAAAATCACAGATACGCAGTATTTT
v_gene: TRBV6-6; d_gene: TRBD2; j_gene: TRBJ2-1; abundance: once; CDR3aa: CASETLAGANYNEQFF; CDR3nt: TGTGCCAGCGAAACTCTAGCGGGGGCTAACTACAATGAGCAGTTCTTC
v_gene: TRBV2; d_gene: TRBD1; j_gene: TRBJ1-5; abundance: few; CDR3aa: CASSGGTGDQPQHF; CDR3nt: TGTGCCAGCAGTGGTGGGACAGGGGATCAGCCCCAGCATTTT
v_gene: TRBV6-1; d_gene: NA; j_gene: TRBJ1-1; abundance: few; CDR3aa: CASSGYQGSTEAFF; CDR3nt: TGTGCCAGCAGTGGGTACCAGGGGAGCACTGAAGCTTTCTTT
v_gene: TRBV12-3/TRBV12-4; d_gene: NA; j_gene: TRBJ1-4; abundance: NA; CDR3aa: CASSTVLNEKLFF; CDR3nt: TGTGCCAGCAGCACGGTCCTTAATGAAAAACTGTTTTTT
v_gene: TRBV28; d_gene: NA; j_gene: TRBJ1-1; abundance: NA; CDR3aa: CASSLLIGAGNTEAFF; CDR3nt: TGTGCCAGCAGTTTATTAATCGGGGCAGGGAACACTGAAGCTTTCTTT
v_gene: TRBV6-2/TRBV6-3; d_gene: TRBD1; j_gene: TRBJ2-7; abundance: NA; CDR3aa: CASSYSRYRDSYSYEQYF; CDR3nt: TGTGCCAGCAGTTACTCTCGTTACCGGGACAGTTACTCCTACGAGCAGTACTTC
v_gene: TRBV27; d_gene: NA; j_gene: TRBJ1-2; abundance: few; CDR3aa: CASSPWAGTFNYGYTF; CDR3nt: TGTGCCAGCAGCCCCTGGGCAGGAACGTTTAACTATGGCTACACCTTC
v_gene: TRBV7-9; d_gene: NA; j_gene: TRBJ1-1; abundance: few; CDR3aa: CASSLERSEAFF; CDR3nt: TGTGCCAGCAGCTTAGAACGGAGTGAAGCTTTCTTT
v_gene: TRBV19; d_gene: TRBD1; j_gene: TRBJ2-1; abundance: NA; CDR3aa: CASTLDRNNEQFF; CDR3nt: TGTGCCAGTACCCTGGACAGGAACAATGAGCAGTTCTTC
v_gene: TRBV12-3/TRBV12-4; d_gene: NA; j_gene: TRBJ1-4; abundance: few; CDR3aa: CASSLGGRRTNEKLFF; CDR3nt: TGTGCCAGCAGTTTAGGGGGGAGGCGAACTAATGAAAAACTGTTTTTT
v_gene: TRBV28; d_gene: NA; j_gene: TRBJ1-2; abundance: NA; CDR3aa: CASSLHSNYGYTF; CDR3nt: TGTGCCAGCAGTCTGCACAGTAACTATGGCTACACCTTC
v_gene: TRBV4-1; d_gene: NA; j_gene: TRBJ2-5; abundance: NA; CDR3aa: CASSQDSRSKLTQYF; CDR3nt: TGCGCCAGCAGCCAAGACTCGCGGTCTAAATTAACCCAGTACTTC
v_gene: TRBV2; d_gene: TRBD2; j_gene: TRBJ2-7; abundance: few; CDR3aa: CASSENRAGRVYEQYF; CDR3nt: TGTGCCAGCAGTGAAAATAGGGCAGGGAGGGTGTACGAGCAGTACTTC
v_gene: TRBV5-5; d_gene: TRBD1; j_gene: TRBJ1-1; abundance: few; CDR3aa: CASRLDRGWTEAFF; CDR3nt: TGTGCTAGCAGACTGGACAGGGGTTGGACTGAAGCTTTCTTT
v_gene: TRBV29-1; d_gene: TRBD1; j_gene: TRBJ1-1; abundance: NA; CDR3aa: CSVIGQDGWTEAFF; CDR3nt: TGCAGCGTTATTGGACAGGATGGTTGGACTGAAGCTTTCTTT
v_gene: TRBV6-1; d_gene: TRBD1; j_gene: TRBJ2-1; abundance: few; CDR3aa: CASSRGRYYNEQFF; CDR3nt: TGTGCCAGCAGCAGGGGGCGTTATTACAATGAGCAGTTCTTC
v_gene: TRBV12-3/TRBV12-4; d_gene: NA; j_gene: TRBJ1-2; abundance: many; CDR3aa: CASSSGPRTNYGYTF; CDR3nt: TGTGCCAGCAGTTCAGGACCGAGAACTAACTATGGCTACACCTTC
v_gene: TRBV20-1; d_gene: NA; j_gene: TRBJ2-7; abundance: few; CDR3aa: CSAHPRGSSTYEQYF; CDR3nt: TGCAGTGCCCATCCCCGGGGCAGCTCAACCTACGAGCAGTACTTC
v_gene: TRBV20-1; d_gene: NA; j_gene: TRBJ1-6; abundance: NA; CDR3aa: CSARVDSPGSSPLHF; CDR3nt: TGCAGTGCTAGAGTCGACTCCCCGGGAAGTTCACCCCTCCACTTT
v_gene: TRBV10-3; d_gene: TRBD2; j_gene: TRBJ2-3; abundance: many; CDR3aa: CAMSVFILGQPGGDTQYF; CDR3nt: TGTGCCATGAGTGTTTTTATCCTTGGACAGCCGGGAGGGGATACGCAGTATTTT
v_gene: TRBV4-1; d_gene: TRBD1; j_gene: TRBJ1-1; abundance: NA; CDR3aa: CASSPAGFGQGAGNTEAFF; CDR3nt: TGCGCCAGCAGCCCTGCGGGTTTTGGACAGGGGGCTGGGAACACTGAAGCTTTCTTT
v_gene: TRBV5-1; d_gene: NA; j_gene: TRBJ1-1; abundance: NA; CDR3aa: CASSLEGVAEAFF; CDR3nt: TGCGCCAGCAGCTTGGAGGGTGTCGCTGAAGCTTTCTTT
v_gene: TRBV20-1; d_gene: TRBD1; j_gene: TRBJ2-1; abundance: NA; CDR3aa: CSARPRTGWNEQFF; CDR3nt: TGCAGTGCTCGACCGCGGACAGGGTGGAATGAGCAGTTCTTC
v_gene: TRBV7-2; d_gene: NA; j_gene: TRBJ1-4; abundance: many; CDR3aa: CASRGRDEKLFF; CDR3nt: TGTGCCAGCAGGGGGCGGGATGAAAAACTGTTTTTT
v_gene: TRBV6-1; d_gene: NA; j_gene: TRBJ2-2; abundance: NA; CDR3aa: CASSPRSNTGELFF; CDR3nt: TGTGCCAGCAGTCCCCGATCGAACACCGGGGAGCTGTTTTTT
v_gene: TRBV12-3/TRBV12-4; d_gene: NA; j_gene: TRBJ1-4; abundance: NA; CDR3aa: CASSFLSGALKPVTNEKLFF; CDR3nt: TGTGCCAGCAGTTTCCTTTCTGGGGCACTTAAACCTGTAACTAATGAAAAACTGTTTTTT
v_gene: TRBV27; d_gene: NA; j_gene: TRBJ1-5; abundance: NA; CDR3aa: CASSSRGGLAQPQHF; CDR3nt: TGTGCCAGCAGTTCCAGAGGGGGGTTGGCTCAGCCCCAGCATTTT
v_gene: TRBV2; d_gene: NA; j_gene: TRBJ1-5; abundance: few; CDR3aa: CASSAGQGMNQPQHF; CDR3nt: TGTGCCAGCAGCGCTGGGCAGGGGATGAATCAGCCCCAGCATTTT
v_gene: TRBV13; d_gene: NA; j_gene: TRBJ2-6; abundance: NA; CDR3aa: CASSGRVSSGANVLTF; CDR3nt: TGTGCCAGCAGCGGCAGGGTTAGCTCTGGGGCCAACGTCCTGACTTTC
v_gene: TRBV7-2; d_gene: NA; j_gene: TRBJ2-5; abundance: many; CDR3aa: CASQAWQETQYF; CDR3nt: TGTGCCAGCCAGGCCTGGCAAGAGACCCAGTACTTC
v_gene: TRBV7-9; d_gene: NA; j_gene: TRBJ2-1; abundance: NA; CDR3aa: CASSLANPYNEQFF; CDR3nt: TGTGCCAGCAGCTTAGCCAATCCCTACAATGAGCAGTTCTTC
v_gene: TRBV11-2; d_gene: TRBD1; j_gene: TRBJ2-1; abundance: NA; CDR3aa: CASSVGQGWNEQFF; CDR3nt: TGTGCCAGCAGCGTGGGACAGGGGTGGAATGAGCAGTTCTTC
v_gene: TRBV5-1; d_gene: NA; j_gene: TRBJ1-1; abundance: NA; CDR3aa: CASSATLLEAEAFF; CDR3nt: TGCGCCAGCAGCGCAACGTTGCTTGAGGCTGAAGCTTTCTTT
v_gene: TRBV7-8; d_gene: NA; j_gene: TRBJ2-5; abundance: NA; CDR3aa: CASSTLRFQETQYF; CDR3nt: TGTGCCAGCAGCACCTTACGGTTCCAAGAGACCCAGTACTTC
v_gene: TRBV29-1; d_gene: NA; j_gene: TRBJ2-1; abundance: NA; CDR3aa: CSVTGQYNEQFF; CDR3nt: TGCAGCGTTACAGGACAATACAATGAGCAGTTCTTC
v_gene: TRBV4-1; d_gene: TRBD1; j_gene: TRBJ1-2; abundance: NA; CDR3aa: CASTILPGQTRDGYTF; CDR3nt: TGCGCCAGCACCATTCTCCCGGGACAGACTCGGGATGGCTACACCTTC
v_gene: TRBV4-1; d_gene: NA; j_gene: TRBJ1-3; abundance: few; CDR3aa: CASSQGDTSGNTIYF; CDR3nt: TGCGCCAGCAGCCAAGGGGATACCTCTGGAAACACCATATATTTT